This entry concerns a single T cell receptor (beta chain). Germline CDR1 and CDR2: MNHEY and SVGAGI. V shed 6 bases and J 5 bases; nucleotides not matched to a gene: 9. The CDR3 contains 15 residues. The data were obtained in a study of blood T cells in healthy people across ages. It was with a sample-barcoded 5' primer and a J-beta primer mix that a second PCR of about 6 to 11 cycles was run. A template-switch adaptor that had 12 random nucleotides put a tag on each cDNA molecule. Samples each returned at least 2.5 million CDR3-containing paired-end reads. From the 5' RACE reads, TCRdb called clonotypes with MiXCR, one entry per CDR3 protein. The table records about 1.8 million distinct CDR3 sequences, around 50% of them present only once.

The sequence came from a woman aged 40 to 50 in good health. The sequenced sample was blood. The chain carries TRBV6-5 and TRBJ2-5; 10 nucleotides align to TRBD1. The CDR3 DNA reads TGTGCCAGCAGCCTGACAGGGGGCAGATATGAGACCCAGTACTTC. It is translated as CASSLTGGRYETQYF.